A selection of T cell receptor beta chains follows, all from one sample in a study of cytomegalovirus exposure and HLA in healthy donors. The repertoire was sequenced with immunoSEQ multiplex PCR; TCRdb's copy has only in-frame clones and lacks some. There are about 170,000 clones in the sample; 73% occur only once, and under 7% lies in the top ten. Sequenced input: PBMCs. The receptors were gathered from a woman aged 18-35 years in good health and CMV-seropositive. The CDR3 runs from the conserved cysteine through the conserved F or W. A D gene is named only where the DNA matches it firmly. The listing skips clone size in some rows; elsewhere it reads once, few, many or a size class.

V: TRBV4-3
D: .
J: TRBJ2-2
size: .
CDR3: CASSQVGAGTGELFF
DNA: TGCGCCAGCAGCCAAGTTGGGGCCGGCACCGGGGAGCTGTTTTTT

V: TRBV9
D: TRBD2
J: TRBJ2-5
size: few
CDR3: CASSVSGGSQETQYF
DNA: TGTGCCAGCAGCGTAAGCGGGGGATCTCAAGAGACCCAGTACTTC

V: TRBV27
D: TRBD1
J: TRBJ2-7
size: few
CDR3: CASRREGTGYSYEQYF
DNA: TGTGCCAGCAGGAGAGAAGGGACAGGATATTCCTACGAGCAGTACTTC

V: TRBV9
D: .
J: TRBJ2-3
size: .
CDR3: CASSPLLVGGSDTQYF
DNA: TGTGCCAGCAGCCCTCTACTAGTAGGCGGCTCAGATACGCAGTATTTT

V: TRBV5-1
D: .
J: TRBJ2-7
size: .
CDR3: CASSLSGFYEQYF
DNA: TGCGCCAGCAGCTTGTCAGGGTTCTACGAGCAGTACTTC

V: TRBV28
D: .
J: TRBJ1-1
size: .
CDR3: CASSLRRDTEAFF
DNA: TGTGCCAGCAGTCTCCGGCGGGACACTGAAGCTTTCTTT

V: TRBV7-2
D: .
J: TRBJ2-1
size: .
CDR3: CASSLGTFYNEQFF
DNA: TGTGCCAGCAGCCTAGGGACTTTCTACAATGAGCAGTTCTTC

V: TRBV7-9
D: .
J: TRBJ1-2
size: .
CDR3: CASSRDSFYGYTF
DNA: TGTGCCAGCAGTCGAGATTCGTTCTATGGCTACACCTTC

V: TRBV7-2
D: .
J: TRBJ2-5
size: few
CDR3: CASSLAGGEETQYF
DNA: TGTGCCAGCAGCTTAGCGGGGGGAGAAGAGACCCAGTACTTC

V: TRBV11-2
D: .
J: TRBJ1-2
size: .
CDR3: CASSLDPGDYGYTF
DNA: TGTGCCAGCAGCTTAGACCCGGGGGACTATGGCTACACCTTC

V: TRBV6-4
D: .
J: TRBJ2-3
size: .
CDR3: CASSPTDRRTDTQYF
DNA: TGTGCCAGCAGTCCAACTGACAGGAGGACGGATACGCAGTATTTT

V: TRBV7-9
D: TRBD1
J: TRBJ1-3
size: .
CDR3: CASSLAGTEFSGNTIYF
DNA: TGTGCCAGCAGCTTAGCCGGGACAGAATTTTCTGGAAACACCATATATTTT

V: TRBV18
D: .
J: TRBJ2-7
size: .
CDR3: CASSSTGAFDEQYF
DNA: TGTGCCAGCTCATCGACAGGAGCCTTTGACGAGCAGTACTTC

V: TRBV29-1
D: .
J: TRBJ2-7
size: once
CDR3: CSVLPDRNYEQYF
DNA: TGCAGCGTACTACCGGACAGAAACTACGAGCAGTACTTC

V: TRBV5-6
D: .
J: TRBJ1-5
size: once
CDR3: CASRPPGLEGGCNQPQHF
DNA: TGTGCCAGCAGACCACCGGGACTGGAGGGTGGGTGCAATCAGCCCCAGCATTTT

V: TRBV7-2
D: TRBD2
J: TRBJ2-3
size: once
CDR3: CASSVAGGDTQYF
DNA: TGTGCCAGCAGCGTCGCGGGAGGCGATACGCAGTATTTT

V: TRBV7-6
D: .
J: TRBJ1-1
size: .
CDR3: CASSPARGNTEAFF
DNA: TGTGCCAGCAGCCCCGCCCGCGGGAACACTGAAGCTTTCTTT

V: TRBV19
D: TRBD1
J: TRBJ2-1
size: .
CDR3: CASRPGQGVREQFF
DNA: TGTGCCAGTAGGCCGGGACAGGGAGTTCGGGAGCAGTTCTTC

V: TRBV4-1
D: .
J: TRBJ2-2
size: .
CDR3: CASSQDWRAVNTGELFF
DNA: TGCGCCAGCAGCCAAGATTGGAGGGCAGTGAACACCGGGGAGCTGTTTTTT

V: TRBV13
D: .
J: TRBJ1-2
size: .
CDR3: CASSLGLRRQEDYGYTF
DNA: TGTGCCAGCAGCTTAGGCCTGAGAAGACAGGAAGACTATGGCTACACCTTC

V: TRBV28
D: TRBD1
J: TRBJ1-2
size: .
CDR3: CASSFSGTGEGYTF
DNA: TGTGCCAGCAGTTTTTCTGGGACAGGGGAAGGCTACACCTTC

V: TRBV5-1
D: .
J: TRBJ2-7
size: once
CDR3: CASSLEGADSYEQYF
DNA: TGCGCCAGCAGCTTGGAAGGGGCCGACTCCTACGAGCAGTACTTC

V: TRBV5-1
D: .
J: TRBJ2-7
size: once
CDR3: CASSERNTYEQYF
DNA: TGCGCCAGCAGTGAGCGGAACACCTACGAGCAGTACTTC

V: TRBV1
D: .
J: TRBJ2-3
size: .
CDR3: CTSSQEEEGAGTGTGGTDTQYF
DNA: TGCACCAGCAGCCAAGAGGAAGAGGGAGCCGGGACAGGGACCGGGGGCACAGATACGCAGTATTTT

V: TRBV7-9
D: .
J: TRBJ1-1
size: .
CDR3: CASSSWDTQGTEAFF
DNA: TGTGCCAGCAGTTCATGGGATACACAGGGTACTGAAGCTTTCTTT

V: TRBV6-5
D: TRBD1
J: TRBJ1-1
size: .
CDR3: CASSRDSNTEAFF
DNA: TGTGCCAGCAGCCGGGACAGTAACACTGAAGCTTTCTTT

V: TRBV19
D: .
J: TRBJ2-1
size: few
CDR3: CASSTQGHEQFF
DNA: TGTGCCAGTAGTACCCAGGGCCATGAGCAGTTCTTC

V: TRBV11-1
D: TRBD2
J: TRBJ2-1
size: .
CDR3: CASSLGTSESEQFF
DNA: TGTGCCAGCAGCTTAGGGACTAGCGAGAGTGAGCAGTTCTTC

V: TRBV13
D: TRBD2
J: TRBJ2-3
size: .
CDR3: CASSFKLAGSTDTQYF
DNA: TGTGCCAGCAGTTTCAAACTAGCGGGGAGCACAGATACGCAGTATTTT

V: TRBV6-5
D: TRBD1
J: TRBJ1-5
size: .
CDR3: CASSTGQSNQPQHF
DNA: TGTGCCAGCAGTACGGGACAGAGCAATCAGCCCCAGCATTTT

V: TRBV5-4
D: .
J: TRBJ1-2
size: .
CDR3: CASSLDRGHSNYGYTF
DNA: TGTGCCAGCAGCTTGGATCGGGGACACTCTAACTATGGCTACACCTTC

V: TRBV7-9
D: TRBD2
J: TRBJ2-1
size: .
CDR3: CASSSTGLAGVYNEQFF
DNA: TGTGCCAGCAGCTCCACAGGACTAGCGGGGGTTTACAATGAGCAGTTCTTC

V: TRBV5-6
D: TRBD1
J: TRBJ2-7
size: .
CDR3: CASSPGTGGYEQYF
DNA: TGTGCCAGCAGCCCAGGGACAGGCGGGTACGAGCAGTACTTC

V: TRBV6-6
D: .
J: TRBJ1-1
size: .
CDR3: CASAGTQNTEAFF
DNA: TGTGCCAGTGCCGGGACACAGAACACTGAAGCTTTCTTT

V: TRBV5-1
D: TRBD1
J: TRBJ2-3
size: .
CDR3: CASSLGGTGPDTQYF
DNA: TGCGCCAGCAGCTTGGGTGGGACAGGCCCAGATACGCAGTATTTT

V: TRBV7-2
D: TRBD2
J: TRBJ2-7
size: .
CDR3: CASSSVRLGGTSGPYEQYF
DNA: TGTGCCAGCAGCTCCGTTCGTCTAGGTGGGACTAGCGGCCCCTACGAGCAGTACTTC

V: TRBV5-4
D: TRBD2
J: TRBJ2-1
size: .
CDR3: CASSRRTSGDGEQFF
DNA: TGTGCCAGCAGCCGTCGAACTAGCGGGGATGGTGAGCAGTTCTTC

V: TRBV7-9
D: .
J: TRBJ2-5
size: .
CDR3: CASSPHRVEETQYF
DNA: TGTGCCAGCAGCCCCCACAGGGTGGAAGAGACCCAGTACTTC

V: TRBV18
D: .
J: TRBJ1-4
size: .
CDR3: CASSKKRDEKLFF
DNA: TGTGCCAGCTCAAAAAAGAGGGATGAAAAACTGTTTTTT

V: TRBV5-8
D: TRBD1
J: TRBJ1-6
size: .
CDR3: CASSLGDRADSPLHF
DNA: TGTGCCAGCAGCTTGGGGGACAGGGCTGATTCACCCCTCCACTTT

V: TRBV7-6
D: .
J: TRBJ2-7
size: few
CDR3: CASSSHTTYGGYEQYF
DNA: TGTGCCAGCAGCTCTCACACGACTTATGGAGGCTACGAGCAGTACTTC

V: TRBV5-6
D: .
J: TRBJ2-7
size: .
CDR3: CASSLASVELYYEQYF
DNA: TGTGCCAGCAGCTTGGCCTCGGTGGAGCTTTACTACGAGCAGTACTTC

V: TRBV7-3
D: .
J: TRBJ1-1
size: .
CDR3: CASSLHGMNTEAFF
DNA: TGTGCCAGCAGCTTACACGGGATGAACACTGAAGCTTTCTTT

V: TRBV6-1
D: TRBD1
J: TRBJ2-7
size: .
CDR3: CASSEDQGVGSYEQYF
DNA: TGTGCCAGCAGTGAAGATCAGGGGGTAGGGTCCTACGAGCAGTACTTC

V: TRBV16
D: TRBD1
J: TRBJ1-2
size: .
CDR3: CASSPRQGITLFDYTF
DNA: TGTGCCAGCAGCCCTCGACAGGGGATCACCCTGTTTGACTACACCTTC

V: TRBV6-5
D: .
J: TRBJ1-5
size: .
CDR3: CASSPGQRNQPQHF
DNA: TGTGCCAGCAGTCCGGGACAACGCAATCAGCCCCAGCATTTT

V: TRBV2
D: TRBD1
J: TRBJ1-1
size: .
CDR3: CASSPGQGSTEAFF
DNA: TGTGCCAGCAGTCCGGGACAGGGGAGCACTGAAGCTTTCTTT

V: TRBV7-2
D: .
J: TRBJ2-7
size: .
CDR3: CASSRGSYEQYF
DNA: TGTGCCAGCAGCCGCGGCTCCTACGAGCAGTACTTC

V: TRBV4-2
D: .
J: TRBJ2-7
size: .
CDR3: CASSQGYRVSNEQYF
DNA: TGTGCCAGCAGCCAAGGTTACAGGGTGTCTAACGAGCAGTACTTC

V: TRBV6-4
D: TRBD1
J: TRBJ1-6
size: .
CDR3: CASTRPGQGSPLHF
DNA: TGTGCCAGCACCCGACCGGGACAGGGCTCACCCCTCCACTTT

V: TRBV5-4
D: TRBD1
J: TRBJ2-3
size: .
CDR3: CASSLERGRTDTQYF
DNA: TGTGCCAGCAGCTTGGAGAGGGGGCGCACAGATACGCAGTATTTT

V: TRBV19
D: .
J: TRBJ2-7
size: .
CDR3: CASSIGRGESYEQYF
DNA: TGTGCCAGTAGTATTGGGCGGGGTGAGTCCTACGAGCAGTACTTC

V: TRBV28
D: TRBD1
J: TRBJ2-5
size: .
CDR3: CASSNPPTGDQETQYF
DNA: TGTGCCAGCAGCAACCCACCGACAGGGGACCAAGAGACCCAGTACTTC

V: TRBV7-6
D: TRBD1
J: TRBJ2-1
size: .
CDR3: CASTQRQGTYNEQFF
DNA: TGTGCCAGCACCCAAAGACAGGGTACCTACAATGAGCAGTTCTTC

V: TRBV15
D: .
J: TRBJ1-1
size: .
CDR3: CATSSVLNTEAFF
DNA: TGTGCCACCAGCAGCGTCTTGAACACTGAAGCTTTCTTT